Detailed here is one T cell receptor beta chain. Its cognate antigen is unknown. Autoimmune disease history or systemic immunosuppression barred patients. CDR1 is MNHNY and CDR2 is SVGAGI in the germline V gene (reference sequence). The CDR3 covers 14 residues. The V segment lost 5 bases and the J segment 5 bases; nucleotides outside the gene matches: 6. These data originate in a study of OX40 agonist ivuxolimab in advanced cancers. Study background: The patients received ivuxolimab by intravenous route every 2 weeks at 0.01 to 10 mg/kg. Recorded diagnoses for dose-escalation patients were hepatocellular carcinoma, melanoma, renal cell or head and neck cancer. The study's findings and limits: There were also nonresponders showing low normalized T-cell clonal expansion.

Profiling relied on immunoSEQ multiplex PCR, and the TCRdb table lists in-frame clones only, not all of them. The data hold roughly 80,000 clones, with 86% observed a single time. This chain uses TRBV6-6 with TRBJ1-1, with 9 bases lining up with TRBD1. The sequenced sample was CD4+ or CD8+ T cells sorted from blood, obtained in a trial of the OX40 agonist ivuxolimab. This receptor was identified in an adult with an advanced solid tumor such as melanoma, head and neck, liver or kidney cancer. The CDR3 sequence: CASSLGQGTTEAFF. In DNA form, the CDR3 reads TGTGCCAGCAGTCTTGGACAGGGGACGACTGAAGCTTTCTTT.